Many counts were recorded for the clone carrying this T cell receptor beta chain. This specimen belongs to a study of T cells after yellow fever vaccination. Each CDR3 protein is one row after TCRdb ran MiXCR on the 5' RACE reads. The data show approximately 350,000 distinct CDR3 sequences, roughly 10% seen once. The CDR3 length is 17 residues. The germline V gene encodes CDR1 SGHTA and CDR2 FQGNSA. Trimming took 4 bases from V and 0 from J, leaving 17 bases between them. The source of this sequence is a man between 18 and 35 years old who received the YFV17D yellow fever vaccine. The chain uses TRBV7-2 and TRBJ2-3; D gene ambiguous. This sample comprised PBMCs, obtained on the day of the first yellow fever vaccination. Written as DNA, the CDR3 is TGTGCCAGCAGCTCGCCCCCCTACCTACTGAGCACAGATACGCAGTATTTT. Translated: CASSSPPYLLSTDTQYF.